The TCR beta chain under discussion was sequenced for a study of blood T cell repertoires in COVID-19. The table came from immunoSEQ multiplex PCR; TCRdb's copy has only in-frame clones and leaves some out. The repertoire includes approximately 260,000 clones, 88% of them detected once, and roughly 10% sits in the top ten. Sequenced input: peripheral blood. The source of this sequence is a woman between 65 and 79 years old with COVID-19, enrolled during active disease.

DNA for the CDR3: TGCAGCGTTGTAATGGTTGGGGGGGCGTACACTGAAGCTTTCTTT. As protein: CSVVMVGGAYTEAFF. The gene calls are TRBV29-1 and TRBJ1-1; a weak D match, TRBD1 (6 bases). Germline CDR1 reads SQVTM; CDR2 reads ANQGSEA. Trimming removed 4 bases at V and 3 bases at J, with 18 bases between. This CDR3 is built from 15 residues. The variable domain in full, completed from reference TRBV29-1 and TRBJ1-1, reads SAVISQKPSRDICQRGTSLTIQCQVDSQVTMMFWYRQQPGQSLTLIATANQGSEATYESGFVIDKFPISRPNLTFSTLTVSNMSPEDSSIYLCSVVMVGGAYTEAFFGQGTRLTVV.